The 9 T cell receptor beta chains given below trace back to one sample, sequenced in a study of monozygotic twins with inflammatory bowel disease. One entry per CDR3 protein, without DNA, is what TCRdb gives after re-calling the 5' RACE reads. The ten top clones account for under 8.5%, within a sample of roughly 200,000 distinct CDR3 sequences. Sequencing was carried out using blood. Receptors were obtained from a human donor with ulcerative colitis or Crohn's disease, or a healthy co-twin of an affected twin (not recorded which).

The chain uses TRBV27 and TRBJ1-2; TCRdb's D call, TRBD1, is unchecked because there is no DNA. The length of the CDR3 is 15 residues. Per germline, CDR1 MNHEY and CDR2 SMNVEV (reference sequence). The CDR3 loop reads CASSAQGQGVYGYTF.

The CDR3 protein is CASPTEAGLTDTQYF. The rearrangement joins TRBV7-3 to TRBJ2-3; absent DNA, TCRdb's TRBD2 call cannot be checked. CDR1 is SGHTA, CDR2 FQGTGA, per germline. This CDR3 has 15 amino acids.

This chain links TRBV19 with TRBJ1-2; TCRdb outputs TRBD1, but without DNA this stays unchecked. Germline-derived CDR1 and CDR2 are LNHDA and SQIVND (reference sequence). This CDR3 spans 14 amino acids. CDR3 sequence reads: CASKTGTGNYGYTF. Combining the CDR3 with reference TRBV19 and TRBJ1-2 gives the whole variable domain DGGITQSPKYLFRKEGQNVTLSCEQNLNHDAMYWYRQDPGQGLRLIYYSQIVNDFQKGDIAEGYSVSREKKESFPLTVTSAQKNPTAFYLCASKTGTGNYGYTFGSGTRLTVV.

CDR3 in amino acids: CASSSTSLGTKMTEAFF. This chain links TRBV5-1 with TRBJ1-1; TCRdb selects TRBD1, and the lack of DNA leaves this call unchecked. The CDR3 is made up of 17 amino acids. In germline, CDR1 is SGHRS, CDR2 YFSETQ. The variable domain in full, with the rest retrieved from reference TRBV5-1 and TRBJ1-1, is KAGVTQTPRYLIKTRGQQVTLSCSPISGHRSVSWYQQTPGQGLQFLFEYFSETQRNKGNFPGRFSGRQFSNSRSEMNVSTLELGDSALYLCASSSTSLGTKMTEAFFGQGTRLTVV.

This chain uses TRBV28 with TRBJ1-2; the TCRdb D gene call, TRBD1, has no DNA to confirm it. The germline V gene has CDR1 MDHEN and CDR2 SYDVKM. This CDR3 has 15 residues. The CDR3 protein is CASTLSGTGSYGYTF.

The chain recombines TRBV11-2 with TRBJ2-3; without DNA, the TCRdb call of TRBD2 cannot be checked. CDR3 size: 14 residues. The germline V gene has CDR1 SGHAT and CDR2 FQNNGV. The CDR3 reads CASSSSGTSGTQYF.

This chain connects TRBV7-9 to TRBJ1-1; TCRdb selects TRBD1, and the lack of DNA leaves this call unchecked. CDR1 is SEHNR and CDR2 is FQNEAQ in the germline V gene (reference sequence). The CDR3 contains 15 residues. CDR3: CASSRRGIGSTEAFF.

The CDR3 sequence: CASSVVSGDATDTQYF. The gene calls are TRBV9 and TRBJ2-3; there is no DNA to check the TCRdb D call of TRBD2. Germline CDR1 and CDR2: SGDLS and YYNGEE. The CDR3 loop spans 16 amino acids.

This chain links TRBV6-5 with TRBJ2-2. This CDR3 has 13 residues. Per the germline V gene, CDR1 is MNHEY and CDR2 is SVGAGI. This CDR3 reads CASSLVSRGELFF.